This TCR beta chain appears in the sequencing data of a study of blood T cell repertoires in COVID-19 (dated by TCRdb to 2020 to 2022). Regarding the research as a whole: The collaborator samples originated in the United States, Italy and Spain and spanned the acute and convalescent phases of COVID-19. The prospective study material was composed of cDNA or gDNA derived from T cells, B-cell-depleted T cells, or PBMCs. Deeply sampled blood TCRbeta repertoires from subjects exposed to, actively infected with, or recovered from COVID-19 were included in the dataset. The repertoires were made available in a free public database intended to serve as a resource for research on the immune response to SARS-CoV-2. The samples were drawn from two sources: the first 160 participants of the ongoing ImmuneRACE study, and 950 to 1,500 subjects contributed by 6 global collaborators. Nearly every sample came with metadata listing a de-identified subject ID, COVID-19 status, age in years and sex. Where available, HLA class I and class II types were taken from metadata supplied by the sample provider and were not determined by assay-based typing. Study-wide conclusions, independent of this receptor: The quantity of clinical and demographic metadata differed by source and by participant and was supplied without curation.

Regarding this clone: What this receptor recognizes is not known. Per-base quality was not reported, and no clone a single base away is much larger than it.

The immunoSEQ Assay, a bias-controlled multiplex PCR, was used to amplify TCRbeta CDR3 regions from genomic DNA. Per the source publication's procedure: Within the assay, amplification of reference gene primers was used to estimate how many nucleated cells each sample contained. To quantify the absolute abundance of each unique TCRbeta CDR3 rearrangement, sequence reads were collapsed and filtered. For each sample, productive Simpson clonality was calculated as the square root of Simpson's diversity index across productive rearrangements. TCRdb holds this immuneACCESS table with in-frame rearrangements only. Some clones are missing; in checked studies, unresolved V genes explain under half, and the rest has no known cause. The V and J calls and clone size are taken from that table; D and trimming were inferred from the DNA. This sample gives 110,000 to 150,000 clones in total; over 75% of them show up just once. The ten largest clones represent around 3.3% of the sample.

Whole blood was collected in K2EDTA tubes by collaborating institutions according to the institutions' own protocols. For TCRbeta analysis, collaborator samples were shipped as frozen whole blood, as isolated PBMCs, or as DNA extracted from either sample type. Trimming costs V 6 bases and J 3 bases, and their ends lie 9 bases apart. CDR1 and CDR2 are drawn from the germline V gene: MDHEN, SYDVKM. Its CDR3 holds 12 amino acids, cysteine through phenylalanine. Only the CDR3 portion is preserved as DNA: 36 bases, with reading frame beginning at the first base. The receptor was derived from a woman in her sixties with active COVID-19. This chain joins TRBV28 to TRBJ2-7, with a weak D call of TRBD2 (6 bases match). The sample comprised peripheral blood. The CDR3 protein sequence reads: CASSIGGYEQYF. The DNA sequence is TGTGCCAGCAGCATCGGGGGCTACGAGCAGTACTTC.